The 19 T cell receptor beta chains given below trace back to one sample, sequenced in a study of blood T cell repertoires in COVID-19. Profiling relied on immunoSEQ multiplex PCR, and the TCRdb table lists in-frame clones only, not all of them. This sample has under 200,000 clones; more than 75% occur once, and the top ten carry 1.1%. The sample was peripheral blood. Receptors originate from a middle-aged man with acute or convalescent COVID-19.

The chain combines TRBV10-2 with TRBJ1-2, with unresolved D. In germline, CDR1 is WSHSY, CDR2 SAAADI. The CDR3 spans 13 residues. Trimming left V 2 bases short and J 1 base short, with 5 bases between. The CDR3 is CASSEGSNYGYTF. CDR3 bases: TGCGCCAGCAGTGAGGGCAGTAACTATGGCTACACCTTC.

This sequence joins TRBV28 and TRBJ2-1; 15 bases map to TRBD2. Germline loops: CDR1 MDHEN, CDR2 SYDVKM. The CDR3 consists of 15 residues. The J segment lost 8 bases and the V segment lost 3 bases, leaving 2 bases of the junction unmatched. This CDR3 is CASSFRTSGRDEQFF. The CDR3 DNA follows: TGTGCCAGCAGTTTCAGGACTAGCGGGAGGGATGAGCAGTTCTTC.

The rearrangement uses TRBV18 and TRBJ1-6, with 7 bases identical to TRBD1. The CDR3 has 14 amino acids. V was pared by 3 bases and J by 8 bases, with 4 bases of the junction left unmatched. Germline V gene sequence: CDR1 KGHSH, CDR2 LQKENI. DNA of the CDR3: TGTGCCAGCTCACCGACAGGGTTGGATTCACCCCTCCACTTT. This gives the protein CASSPTGLDSPLHF.

This rearrangement joins TRBV28 to TRBJ1-2, with TRBD1 matching over 10 bases. The CDR3 has 15 amino acids. V lost 4 bases, J lost 7 bases, and 9 bases stayed unmatched. From germline, CDR1 is MDHEN and CDR2 SYDVKM. The CDR3 DNA reads as TGTGCCAGCAGTTCGCACCTGGGACAGGGGTTTGGCTACACCTTC. This translates into CASSSHLGQGFGYTF.

The CDR3 DNA is TGCGCCAGCAGCCAGACAGGATCAGGGCTCTCACCCCTCCACTTT. Amino acid sequence: CASSQTGSGLSPLHF. The rearrangement uses TRBV4-1 and TRBJ1-6; D possibly corresponds to TRBD1 (6 bases). V lost 3 bases to trimming and J lost 10 bases, with 16 bases between them. CDR3 length equals 15 residues. The germline V gene has CDR1 MGHRA and CDR2 YSYEKL.

This clone was recorded a few times. The chain carries TRBV27 and TRBJ2-7; 8 bases map to TRBD1. This CDR3 is built from 15 residues. J was trimmed by 1 base and V by 4 bases; bases with no gene match: 6. Germline V gene data show CDR1 as MNHEY and CDR2 as SMNVEV (reference sequence). The CDR3 coding sequence is TGTGCCAGCAGTTCCGTCGGACAGGGTTCCTACGAGCAGTACTTC. It yields the protein CASSSVGQGSYEQYF.

This clone has just one count. The V gene is TRBV5-6, the J gene TRBJ1-2, with unresolved D. The CDR3 is 14 residues long. Trimming took 4 bases from V and 6 from J, leaving 16 bases between them. Germline V gene data show CDR1 as SGHDT and CDR2 as YYEEEE. CDR3 residues: CASSALSEGDGYTF. CDR3 DNA sequence: TGTGCCAGCAGCGCCCTGAGTGAGGGAGATGGCTACACCTTC.

J is TRBJ2-5 and V is TRBV11-2; perhaps TRBD1 as D (6 bases). The CDR3 has 17 residues. V lost 5 bases and J 0 bases, leaving 19 bases between the germline ends. Germline V lookup: CDR1 SGHAT, CDR2 FQNNGV. The CDR3 DNA reads TGTGCCAGCAGCCACGCACAGGGAGACTTGTACCAAGAGACCCAGTACTTC. Translating gives CASSHAQGDLYQETQYF. Complete variable domain (other parts from reference TRBV11-2 and TRBJ2-5): EAGVAQSPRYKIIEKRQSVAFWCNPISGHATLYWYQQILGQGPKLLIQFQNNGVVDDSQLPKDRFSAERLKGVDSTLKIQPAKLEDSAVYLCASSHAQGDLYQETQYFGPGTRLLVL.

This chain uses TRBV10-3 with TRBJ2-2; 10 bases align to TRBD1. The CDR3 is 15 amino acids. Germline values: CDR1 ENHRY, CDR2 SYGVKD. V gave up 6 bases and J gave up 6 bases; unmatched junction bases: 7. CDR3 loop: CAIRRQTGGPGELFF. CDR3 bases: TGTGCCATCAGAAGACAGACAGGGGGCCCCGGGGAGCTGTTTTTT.

Written as DNA, the CDR3 is TGTGCCAGCAGCTTGTGGACAGGGGTCGGGGAGACCCAGTACTTC. Its protein is CASSLWTGVGETQYF. The rearrangement joins TRBV7-9 to TRBJ2-5, with 9 bases aligning to TRBD1. Germline CDR1 and CDR2: SEHNR and FQNEAQ (reference sequence). J was trimmed by 5 bases and V by 3 bases; bases with no gene match: 7. The length of the CDR3 is 15 residues.

The chain uses TRBV19 and TRBJ1-1; D perhaps matches TRBD1 (5 bases). V gave up 9 bases and J gave up 6 bases, with 14 bases separating them. The CDR3 sequence is 12 residues long. CDR1 and CDR2 (germline): LNHDA, SQIVND (reference sequence). CDR3 residues: CASESWGAEAFF. The CDR3 nucleotides are TGTGCCAGCGAGAGTTGGGGGGCTGAAGCTTTCTTT.

The J gene is TRBJ2-3, the V gene TRBV19; 9 bases map to TRBD2. This CDR3 spans 16 amino acids. J was trimmed by 2 bases and V by 3 bases; bases with no gene match: 6. Germline-derived CDR1 and CDR2 are LNHDA and SQIVND (reference sequence). CDR3 amino acids: CASSIKRGAFTDTQYF. DNA for the CDR3: TGTGCCAGTAGTATTAAGCGGGGGGCCTTCACAGATACGCAGTATTTT. The complete variable domain, with remaining parts taken from reference TRBV19 and TRBJ2-3, reads DGGITQSPKYLFRKEGQNVTLSCEQNLNHDAMYWYRQDPGQGLRLIYYSQIVNDFQKGDIAEGYSVSREKKESFPLTVTSAQKNPTAFYLCASSIKRGAFTDTQYFGPGTRLTVL.

This chain links TRBV5-1 with TRBJ1-4; D call uncertain. V dropped 3 bases and J dropped 7 bases, with 13 bases sitting between them. The germline V gene encodes CDR1 SGHRS and CDR2 YFSETQ. The CDR3 contains 14 residues. The CDR3: CASSSESGGEKLFF. The CDR3 region has the DNA TGCGCCAGCAGCTCGGAGTCGGGAGGTGAAAAACTGTTTTTT.

The chain recombines TRBV3-1 (or the pseudogene TRBV3-2) with TRBJ2-5, with TRBD1 matching 10 bases. V gave up 2 bases and J gave up 2 bases; unmatched junction bases: 17. There are 20 residues in the CDR3. In germline, CDR1 is LGHDT, CDR2 YNNKEL (reference sequence). CDR3 nucleotides: TGTGCCAGCAGCCAAAACCAACTCACGAACAGGGACAGGGGACAAGAGACCCAGTACTTC. Translated: CASSQNQLTNRDRGQETQYF.

The chain has TRBV4-3 and TRBJ2-7; a possible D gene is TRBD1 (5 bases). The CDR3 length is 13 residues. CDR1 is LGHNA and CDR2 is YSLEER in the germline V gene. V was pared by 1 base and J by 4 bases, with 8 bases between. CDR3 nucleotides: TGCGCCAGCAGCCAAGGACAGCAATACGAGCAGTACTTC. It is translated as CASSQGQQYEQYF.

The chain has TRBV5-6 and TRBJ1-6, with 9 nucleotides matching TRBD1. With 0 bases clipped from V and 9 bases from J, the junction kept 4 bases outside the gene matches. Looked up from germline, CDR1 is SGHDT and CDR2 is YYEEEE. The CDR3 consists of 15 residues. In nucleotides, the CDR3 is TGTGCCAGCAGCTTGGACGGACAGGGGAGTTCACCCCTCCACTTT. Translation gives CASSLDGQGSSPLHF.

CDR3 in amino acids: CASSEGGANYGYTF. The CDR3 nucleotides are TGTGCCAGCAGTGAGGGGGGGGCTAACTATGGCTACACCTTC. The rearrangement uses TRBV2 and TRBJ1-2, with D maybe TRBD1 (5 bases). This CDR3 spans 14 amino acids. Germline CDR1 is SNHLY and CDR2 is FYNNEI. Trimming removed 3 bases at V and 0 bases at J, with 8 bases between.

V is TRBV6-6 and J is TRBJ2-3; 9 bases match TRBD2. V shed 5 bases and J 0 bases; nucleotides not matched to a gene: 3. CDR3 length: 15 residues. Germline V gene data show CDR1 as MNHNY and CDR2 as SVGAGI (reference sequence). The CDR3: CASSGLAGSTDTQYF. CDR3 sequence (DNA): TGTGCCAGCAGTGGTCTAGCGGGGAGCACAGATACGCAGTATTTT.

Here the CDR3 reads CASSQDQIEQYF. The CDR3 DNA reads TGCGCCAGCAGCCAAGATCAGATTGAGCAGTACTTC. V and J are TRBV4-1 and TRBJ2-7; D remains ambiguous. Trimming pared 0 bases from V and 7 bases from J, leaving 7 bases between. The CDR3 is 12 residues long. Germline V gene sequence: CDR1 MGHRA, CDR2 YSYEKL.